The present entry profiles one T cell receptor beta chain with its context. What it recognizes is unknown. This sample is drawn from a study of regulatory T cells in long-lasting Graves disease. General study findings and limits: When disease was persistent, TRBV28, TRBJ1-2 and TRBJ2-5 were the favored segments.

CDR1 and CDR2 from the germline V gene are SGHDN and FVKESK. The V end was cut by 4 bases, the J end by 0 bases, with 13 bases between. There are 16 residues in the CDR3. Sequencing libraries for TCR beta were prepared with iRepertoire HTBI primers and Arm-PCR of CDR3 regions. From the multiplex PCR reads, TCRdb called clonotypes with MiXCR, one entry per CDR3 protein. The sample carries around 330,000 distinct CDR3 sequences, about 18% recorded once. The time point: newly diagnosed GD, antithyroid drugs for less than 3 months. The TCR library was made from RNA that had been extracted from PBMCs in TRIzol.

V is TRBV14 and J is TRBJ1-3; D not certain. The sequencing here drew on peripheral blood mononuclear cells (PBMCs), taken at new diagnosis, from a patient treated with antithyroid drugs. The origin of this receptor is a female donor with Graves disease. Written as DNA, the CDR3 is TGTGCCAGCAGCCCGTGGGAAGGGATCTCTGGAAACACCATATATTTT. Translation: CASSPWEGISGNTIYF.